The rows below give T cell receptor beta chains drawn from one sample of a study of shared T cell receptors in the human thymus. The data were produced by immunoSEQ multiplex PCR, yet TCRdb's version contains in-frame clones alone and is incomplete. The data contain approximately 730,000 clones, around 85% of them singletons. Another study also made use of these data, one on human thymus T cells.

Sample: thymocytes. These receptors were collected from a girl under two years old with a congenital heart defect. CDR3s include the opening cysteine and the closing phenylalanine or tryptophan. Each record gives: J gene, clone size, D gene, V gene, CDR3 protein, CDR3 DNA. D genes are given only for firm matches. Clone size is given for some rows only: seen once, a few or many times, or a class if the clone is expanded.

J gene: TRBJ1-1; clone size: .; D gene: .; V gene: TRBV29-1; CDR3 protein: CSVEVPVEAFF; CDR3 DNA: TGCAGCGTTGAAGTGCCAGTTGAAGCTTTCTTT
J gene: TRBJ2-2; clone size: few; D gene: .; V gene: TRBV19; CDR3 protein: CASSAAGSAAGELFF; CDR3 DNA: TGTGCCAGTAGTGCCGCAGGGTCAGCTGCCGGGGAGCTGTTTTTT
J gene: TRBJ1-1; clone size: .; D gene: .; V gene: TRBV5-1; CDR3 protein: CASSFVDLNTEAFF; CDR3 DNA: TGCGCCAGCAGCTTTGTCGACTTGAACACTGAAGCTTTCTTT
J gene: TRBJ1-1; clone size: .; D gene: .; V gene: TRBV28; CDR3 protein: CASSLTRGGTNTEAFF; CDR3 DNA: TGTGCCAGCAGTTTAACGCGCGGGGGGACTAACACTGAAGCTTTCTTT
J gene: TRBJ1-1; clone size: .; D gene: .; V gene: TRBV30; CDR3 protein: CAWTKLQLSPRGDTEAFF; CDR3 DNA: TGTGCCTGGACAAAACTTCAATTGAGCCCACGGGGGGACACTGAAGCTTTCTTT
J gene: TRBJ1-2; clone size: .; D gene: .; V gene: TRBV5-4; CDR3 protein: CASSLGGRDYTF; CDR3 DNA: TGTGCCAGCAGCTTGGGGGGGAGGGACTACACCTTC
J gene: TRBJ2-7; clone size: .; D gene: TRBD2; V gene: TRBV5-4; CDR3 protein: CASSLRWGGGDTYEQYF; CDR3 DNA: TGTGCCAGCAGCCTGAGGTGGGGCGGGGGGGATACTTACGAGCAGTACTTC
J gene: TRBJ1-4; clone size: .; D gene: TRBD1; V gene: TRBV5-1; CDR3 protein: CASSICPGQGKTNEKLFF; CDR3 DNA: TGCGCCAGCAGCATATGCCCGGGACAGGGGAAAACTAATGAAAAACTGTTTTTT
J gene: TRBJ1-2; clone size: once; D gene: .; V gene: TRBV11-1; CDR3 protein: CASSPQTRGNRYGYTF; CDR3 DNA: TGTGCCAGCAGCCCCCAAACAAGGGGGAATCGGTATGGCTACACCTTC
J gene: TRBJ2-2; clone size: .; D gene: .; V gene: TRBV5-1; CDR3 protein: CASSLSPGGTGELFF; CDR3 DNA: TGCGCCAGCAGCTTGTCCCCCGGGGGCACCGGGGAGCTGTTTTTT
J gene: TRBJ2-6; clone size: .; D gene: TRBD2; V gene: TRBV6-4; CDR3 protein: CASSDGGGSGANVLTF; CDR3 DNA: TGTGCCAGCAGTGACGGGGGGGGTTCTGGGGCCAACGTCCTGACTTTC
J gene: TRBJ1-4; clone size: .; D gene: .; V gene: TRBV10-2; CDR3 protein: CASSDSTFREGLNEKLFF; CDR3 DNA: TGCGCCAGCAGTGACTCGACTTTCCGAGAGGGTCTTAATGAAAAACTGTTTTTT
J gene: TRBJ2-7; clone size: .; D gene: .; V gene: TRBV4-1; CDR3 protein: CASSQEGGTASYEQYF; CDR3 DNA: TGCGCCAGCAGCCAAGAAGGCGGGACAGCCTCCTACGAGCAGTACTTC
J gene: TRBJ1-1; clone size: .; D gene: .; V gene: TRBV28; CDR3 protein: CASTTGGDLNTEAFF; CDR3 DNA: TGTGCCAGCACCACCGGGGGTGATTTGAACACTGAAGCTTTCTTT
J gene: TRBJ2-1; clone size: .; D gene: .; V gene: TRBV4-1; CDR3 protein: CASTPVSCQPAGSSYNEQFF; CDR3 DNA: TGCGCCAGCACCCCAGTTAGCTGCCAGCCCGCGGGGAGCTCCTACAATGAGCAGTTCTTC
J gene: TRBJ2-2; clone size: .; D gene: .; V gene: TRBV6-5; CDR3 protein: CASSYFAQGFNGELFF; CDR3 DNA: TGTGCCAGCAGTTACTTCGCGCAGGGGTTTAACGGGGAGCTGTTTTTT
J gene: TRBJ2-1; clone size: .; D gene: .; V gene: TRBV14; CDR3 protein: CASSQERAAGISYNEQFF; CDR3 DNA: TGTGCCAGCAGCCAAGAACGAGCGGCCGGCATCTCCTACAATGAGCAGTTCTTC